What follows is one T cell receptor (beta chain) and its context. This CDR3 contains 18 residues. The germline gives CDR1 SGHDN, CDR2 FVKESK. Deletions cut 0 bases from V and 4 bases from J, with 21 bases between. Generated by immunoSEQ multiplex PCR, the TCRdb table keeps only in-frame clones and is missing some. The sample has around 100,000 clones, 70% to 90% seen once. The data belong to a study of control samples from healthy donors and cancer patients. Sequenced input: blood. The rearrangement uses TRBV14 and TRBJ2-5; D is ambiguous. The receptor was derived from a man aged 30 to 39 in good health. CDR3 DNA sequence: TGTGCCAGCAGCCAAGATCCTTCAAGCCGCTCCGTAACAGAGACCCAGTACTTC. This gives the protein CASSQDPSSRSVTETQYF.